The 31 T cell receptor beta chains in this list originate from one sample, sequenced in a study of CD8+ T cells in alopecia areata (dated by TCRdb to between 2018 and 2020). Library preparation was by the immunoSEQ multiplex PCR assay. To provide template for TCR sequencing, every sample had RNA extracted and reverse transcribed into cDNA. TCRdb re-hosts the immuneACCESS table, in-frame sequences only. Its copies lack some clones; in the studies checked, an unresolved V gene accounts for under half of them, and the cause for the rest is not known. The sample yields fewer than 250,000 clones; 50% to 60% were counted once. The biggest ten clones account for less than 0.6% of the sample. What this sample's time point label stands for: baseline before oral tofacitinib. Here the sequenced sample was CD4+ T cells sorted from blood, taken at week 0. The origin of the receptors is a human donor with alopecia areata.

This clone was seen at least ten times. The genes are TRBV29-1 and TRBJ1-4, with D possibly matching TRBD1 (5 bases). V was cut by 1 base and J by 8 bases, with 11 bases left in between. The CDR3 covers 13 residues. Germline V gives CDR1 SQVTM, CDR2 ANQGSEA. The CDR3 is CSVEVGTLEKLFF. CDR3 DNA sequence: TGCAGCGTTGAAGTGGGGACCCTCGAAAAACTGTTTTTT. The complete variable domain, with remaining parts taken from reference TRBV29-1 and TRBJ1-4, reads SAVISQKPSRDICQRGTSLTIQCQVDSQVTMMFWYRQQPGQSLTLIATANQGSEATYESGFVIDKFPISRPNLTFSTLTVSNMSPEDSSIYLCSVEVGTLEKLFFGSGTQLSVL.

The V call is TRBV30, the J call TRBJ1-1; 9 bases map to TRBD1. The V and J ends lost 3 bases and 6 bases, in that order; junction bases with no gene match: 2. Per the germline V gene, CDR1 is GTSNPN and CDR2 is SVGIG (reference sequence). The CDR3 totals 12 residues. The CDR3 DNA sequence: TGTGCCTGGAGAACAGGGGGCGCTGAAGCTTTCTTT. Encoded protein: CAWRTGGAEAFF.

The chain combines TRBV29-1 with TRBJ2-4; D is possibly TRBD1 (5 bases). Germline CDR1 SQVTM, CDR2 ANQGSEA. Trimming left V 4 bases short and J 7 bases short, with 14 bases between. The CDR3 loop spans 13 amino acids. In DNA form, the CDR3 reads TGCAGCGTTGGACAGCATGACGGGAACATTCAGTACTTC. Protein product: CSVGQHDGNIQYF.

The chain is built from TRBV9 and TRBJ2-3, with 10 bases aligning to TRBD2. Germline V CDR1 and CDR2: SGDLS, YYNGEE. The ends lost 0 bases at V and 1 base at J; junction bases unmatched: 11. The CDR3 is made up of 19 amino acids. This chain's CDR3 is CASSVDASGGTRRTDTQYF. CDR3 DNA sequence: TGTGCCAGCAGCGTAGATGCTAGCGGGGGCACCCGACGCACAGATACGCAGTATTTT.

Here the CDR3 reads CASRVDSGTHNEQFF. The CDR3 DNA reads TGTGCCAGCAGAGTTGATAGCGGGACCCACAATGAGCAGTTCTTC. V gene TRBV5-4 combines with J gene TRBJ2-1, with TRBD2 matching over 8 bases. Germline CDR1 and CDR2: SGHNT and YYREEE (reference sequence). Unmatched junction bases numbered 9, after V lost 5 bases and J lost 5 bases. The CDR3 has 15 amino acids. Full variable domain (rest looked up from reference TRBV5-4 and TRBJ2-1): ETGVTQSPTHLIKTRGQQVTLRCSSQSGHNTVSWYQQALGQGPQFIFQYYREEENGRGNFPPRFSGLQFPNYSSELNVNALELDDSALYLCASRVDSGTHNEQFFGPGTRLTVL.

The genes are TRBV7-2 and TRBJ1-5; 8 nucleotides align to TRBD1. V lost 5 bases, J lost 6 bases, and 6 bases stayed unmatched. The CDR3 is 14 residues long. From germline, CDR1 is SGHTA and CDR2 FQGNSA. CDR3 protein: CASSADRAGQPQHF. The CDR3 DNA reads TGTGCCAGCAGCGCGGACAGGGCGGGTCAGCCCCAGCATTTT.

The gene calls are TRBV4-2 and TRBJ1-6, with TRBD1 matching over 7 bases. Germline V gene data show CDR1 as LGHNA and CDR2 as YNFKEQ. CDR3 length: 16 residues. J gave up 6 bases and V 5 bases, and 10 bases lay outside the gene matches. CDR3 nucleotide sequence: TGTGCCAGCAGCAACGGGGGGACAGAATTTAATTCACCCCTCCACTTT. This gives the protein CASSNGGTEFNSPLHF.

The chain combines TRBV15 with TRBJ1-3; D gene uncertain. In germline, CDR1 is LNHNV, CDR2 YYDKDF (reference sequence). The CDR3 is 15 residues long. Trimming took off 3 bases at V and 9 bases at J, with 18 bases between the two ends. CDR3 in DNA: TGTGCCACCAGCAGTCAGAGTCTCTCTGGAGGCACCATATATTTT. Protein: CATSSQSLSGGTIYF.

Written as DNA, the CDR3 is TGTGCCAGCAGTGAAGCGCAACCCAGGGACCCCTCAGAACTGTTTTTT. Protein: CASSEAQPRDPSELFF. The chain recombines TRBV2 with TRBJ1-4; D perhaps matches TRBD1 (5 bases). CDR1 and CDR2 (germline): SNHLY, FYNNEI. The CDR3 covers 16 residues. V was trimmed by 0 bases and J by 12 bases, leaving 20 bases between them.

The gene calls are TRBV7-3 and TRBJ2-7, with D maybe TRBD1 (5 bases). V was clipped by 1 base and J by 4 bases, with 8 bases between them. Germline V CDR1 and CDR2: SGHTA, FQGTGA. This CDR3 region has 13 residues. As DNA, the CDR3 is TGTGCCAGCAGCTTAAATTCAGGGTACGAGCAGTACTTC. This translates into CASSLNSGYEQYF. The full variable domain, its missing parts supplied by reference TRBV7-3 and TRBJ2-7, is GAGVSQTPSNKVTEKGKYVELRCDPISGHTALYWYRQSLGQGPEFLIYFQGTGAADDSGLPNDRFFAVRPEGSVSTLKIQRTERGDSAVYLCASSLNSGYEQYFGPGTRLTVT.

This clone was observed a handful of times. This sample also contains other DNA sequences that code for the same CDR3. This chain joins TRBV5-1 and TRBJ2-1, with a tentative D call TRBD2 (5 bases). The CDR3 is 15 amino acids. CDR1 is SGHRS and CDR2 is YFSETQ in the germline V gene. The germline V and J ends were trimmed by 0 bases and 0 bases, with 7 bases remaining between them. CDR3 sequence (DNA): TGCGCCAGCAGCTTGGGTGGGAGCTCCTACAATGAGCAGTTCTTC. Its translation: CASSLGGSSYNEQFF.

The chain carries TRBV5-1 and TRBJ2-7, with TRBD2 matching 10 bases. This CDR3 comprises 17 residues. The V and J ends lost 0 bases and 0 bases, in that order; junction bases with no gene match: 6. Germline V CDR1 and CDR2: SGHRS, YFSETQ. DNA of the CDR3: TGCGCCAGCAGCTTGGTGGTGGCTAGCGGGAGCTCCTACGAGCAGTACTTC. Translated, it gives CASSLVVASGSSYEQYF.

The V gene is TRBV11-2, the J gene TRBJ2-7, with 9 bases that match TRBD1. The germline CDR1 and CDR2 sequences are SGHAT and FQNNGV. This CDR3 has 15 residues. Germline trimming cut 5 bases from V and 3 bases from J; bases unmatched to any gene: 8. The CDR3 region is CASSHWEDRGYEQYF. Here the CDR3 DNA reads TGTGCCAGCAGCCACTGGGAGGACAGGGGCTACGAGCAGTACTTC.

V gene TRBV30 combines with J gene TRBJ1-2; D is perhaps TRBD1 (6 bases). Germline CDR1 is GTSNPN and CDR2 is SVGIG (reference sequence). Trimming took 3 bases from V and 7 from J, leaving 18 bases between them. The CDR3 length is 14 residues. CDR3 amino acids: CAWRSTGGFRGYTF. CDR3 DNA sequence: TGTGCCTGGAGATCGACAGGTGGTTTCCGTGGCTACACCTTC.

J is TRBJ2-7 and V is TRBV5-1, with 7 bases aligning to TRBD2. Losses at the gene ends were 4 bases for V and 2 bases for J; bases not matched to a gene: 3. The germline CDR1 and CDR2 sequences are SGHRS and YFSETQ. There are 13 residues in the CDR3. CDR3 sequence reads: CASSAGLTYEQYF. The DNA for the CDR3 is TGCGCCAGCAGCGCGGGACTAACCTACGAGCAGTACTTC. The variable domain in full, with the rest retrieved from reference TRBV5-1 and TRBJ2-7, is KAGVTQTPRYLIKTRGQQVTLSCSPISGHRSVSWYQQTPGQGLQFLFEYFSETQRNKGNFPGRFSGRQFSNSRSEMNVSTLELGDSALYLCASSAGLTYEQYFGPGTRLTVT.

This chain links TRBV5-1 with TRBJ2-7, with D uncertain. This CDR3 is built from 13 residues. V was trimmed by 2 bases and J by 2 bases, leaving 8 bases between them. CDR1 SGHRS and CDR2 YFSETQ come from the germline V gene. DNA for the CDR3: TGCGCCAGCAGCTTCGGACCGACCTACGAGCAGTACTTC. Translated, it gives CASSFGPTYEQYF.

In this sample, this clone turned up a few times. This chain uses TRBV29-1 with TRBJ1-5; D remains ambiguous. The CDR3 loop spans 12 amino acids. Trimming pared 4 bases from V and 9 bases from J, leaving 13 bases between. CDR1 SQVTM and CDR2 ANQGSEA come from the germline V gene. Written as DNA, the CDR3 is TGCAGCGTTGGGACGGGGAGTGGGCCCCAGCATTTT. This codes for CSVGTGSGPQHF. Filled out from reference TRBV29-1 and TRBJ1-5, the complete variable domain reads SAVISQKPSRDICQRGTSLTIQCQVDSQVTMMFWYRQQPGQSLTLIATANQGSEATYESGFVIDKFPISRPNLTFSTLTVSNMSPEDSSIYLCSVGTGSGPQHFGDGTRLSIL.

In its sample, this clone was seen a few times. CDR3 residues: CASSVLAGDGETQYF. The CDR3 nucleotides read TGTGCCAGCAGTGTACTAGCGGGAGATGGAGAGACCCAGTACTTC. The chain recombines TRBV6-1 with TRBJ2-5, with 11 bases lining up with TRBD2. Germline values: CDR1 MNHNS, CDR2 SASEGT. The CDR3 has 15 amino acids. The V gene end was trimmed by 4 bases and the J gene end by 4 bases; junction bases not matched to a gene: 5.

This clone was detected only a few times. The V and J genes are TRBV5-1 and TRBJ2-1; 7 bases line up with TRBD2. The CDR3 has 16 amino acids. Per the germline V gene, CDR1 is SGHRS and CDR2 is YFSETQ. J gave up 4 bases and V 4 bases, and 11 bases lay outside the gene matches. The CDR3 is CASSPGASGPYNEQFF. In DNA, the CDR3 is TGCGCCAGCAGCCCGGGCGCTAGCGGCCCTTACAATGAGCAGTTCTTC.

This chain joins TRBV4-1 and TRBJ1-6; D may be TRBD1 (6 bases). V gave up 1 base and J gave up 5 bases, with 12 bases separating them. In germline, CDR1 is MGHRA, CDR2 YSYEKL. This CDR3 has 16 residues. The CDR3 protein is CASSQGGGNDNSPLHF. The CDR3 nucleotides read TGCGCCAGCAGCCAAGGAGGGGGGAATGATAATTCACCCCTCCACTTT.

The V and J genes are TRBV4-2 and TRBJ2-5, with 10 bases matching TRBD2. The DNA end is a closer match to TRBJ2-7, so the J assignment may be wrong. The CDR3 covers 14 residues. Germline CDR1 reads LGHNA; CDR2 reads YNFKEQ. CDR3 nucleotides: TGTGCCAGCAGCTTGTCCGGGACTAGCGACGAGCAGTACTTC. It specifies CASSLSGTSDEQYF.

CDR3 amino acids: CASSADFMAEAFF. The DNA for the CDR3 is TGTGCCAGCAGCGCAGACTTTATGGCTGAAGCTTTCTTT. This chain connects TRBV9 to TRBJ1-1; D not resolved. This CDR3 is 13 amino acids long. The germline CDR1 and CDR2 sequences are SGDLS and YYNGEE. Trimming left V 3 bases short and J 6 bases short, with 12 bases between.

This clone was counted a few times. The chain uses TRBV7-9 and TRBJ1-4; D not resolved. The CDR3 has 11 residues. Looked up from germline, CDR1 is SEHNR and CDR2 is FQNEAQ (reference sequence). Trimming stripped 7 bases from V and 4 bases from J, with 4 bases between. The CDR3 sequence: CASTGNEKLFF. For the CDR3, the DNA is TGTGCCAGCACCGGTAATGAAAAACTGTTTTTT.

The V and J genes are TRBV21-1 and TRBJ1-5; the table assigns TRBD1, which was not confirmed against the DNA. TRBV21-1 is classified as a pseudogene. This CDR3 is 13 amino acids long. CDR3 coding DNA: TGTGCCAGCACATCAGGGGGCAATCAGCCCCAGCATTTT. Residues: CASTSGGNQPQHF.

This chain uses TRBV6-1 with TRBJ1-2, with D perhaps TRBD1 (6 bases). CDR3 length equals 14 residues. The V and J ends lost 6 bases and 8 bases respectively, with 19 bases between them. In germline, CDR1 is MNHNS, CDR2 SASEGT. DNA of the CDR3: TGTGCCAGCAGCCTCACTCGGGGGGCCGGCGGCTACACCTTC. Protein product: CASSLTRGAGGYTF.

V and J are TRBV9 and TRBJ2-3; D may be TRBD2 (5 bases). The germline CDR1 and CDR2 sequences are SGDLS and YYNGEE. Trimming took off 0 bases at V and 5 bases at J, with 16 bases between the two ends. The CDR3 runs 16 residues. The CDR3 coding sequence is TGTGCCAGCAGCGTAGAAGAGAGGAGGAGGTTAGATACGCAGTATTTT. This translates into CASSVEERRRLDTQYF.

CDR3 amino acids: CASSFTEGQGLYSNQPQHF. The CDR3 bases are TGTGCCAGCAGCTTCACTGAAGGACAGGGGTTGTATAGCAATCAGCCCCAGCATTTT. This sequence joins TRBV7-9 and TRBJ1-5; TRBD1 matches 9 bases. Trimming at V came to 3 bases and at J to 0 bases, leaving 12 bases not matched to a gene. Germline V lookup: CDR1 SEHNR, CDR2 FQNEAQ (reference sequence). The CDR3 contains 19 residues.

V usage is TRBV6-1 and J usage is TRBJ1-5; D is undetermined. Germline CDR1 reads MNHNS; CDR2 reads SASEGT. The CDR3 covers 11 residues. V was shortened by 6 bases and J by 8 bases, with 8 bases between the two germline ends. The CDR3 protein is CASSVGEPQHF. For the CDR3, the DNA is TGTGCCAGCAGCGTCGGGGAGCCCCAGCATTTT.

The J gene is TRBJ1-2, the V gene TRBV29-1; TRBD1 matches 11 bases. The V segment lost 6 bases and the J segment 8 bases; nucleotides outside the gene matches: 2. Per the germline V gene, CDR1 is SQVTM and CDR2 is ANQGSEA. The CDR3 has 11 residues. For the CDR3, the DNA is TGCAGCGTGGGGACAGGGGGAGGCTACACCTTC. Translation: CSVGTGGGYTF.

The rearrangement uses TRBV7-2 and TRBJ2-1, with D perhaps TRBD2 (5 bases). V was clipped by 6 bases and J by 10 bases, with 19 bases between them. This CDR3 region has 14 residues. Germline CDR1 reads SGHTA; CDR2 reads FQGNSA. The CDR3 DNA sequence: TGTGCCAGCAGTTCCGCCGACGGGGTTAAAGAGCAGTTCTTC. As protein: CASSSADGVKEQFF.

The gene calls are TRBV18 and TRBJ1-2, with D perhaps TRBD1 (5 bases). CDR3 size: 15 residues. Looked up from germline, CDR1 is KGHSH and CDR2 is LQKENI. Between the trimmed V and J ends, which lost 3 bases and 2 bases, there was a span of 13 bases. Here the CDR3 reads CASSPRGDGNYGYTF. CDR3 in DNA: TGTGCCAGCTCACCGCGAGGGGACGGAAACTATGGCTACACCTTC. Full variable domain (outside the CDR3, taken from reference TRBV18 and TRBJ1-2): NAGVMQNPRHLVRRRGQEARLRCSPMKGHSHVYWYRQLPEEGLKFMVYLQKENIIDESGMPKERFSAEFPKEGPSILRIQQVVRGDSAAYFCASSPRGDGNYGYTFGSGTRLTVV.